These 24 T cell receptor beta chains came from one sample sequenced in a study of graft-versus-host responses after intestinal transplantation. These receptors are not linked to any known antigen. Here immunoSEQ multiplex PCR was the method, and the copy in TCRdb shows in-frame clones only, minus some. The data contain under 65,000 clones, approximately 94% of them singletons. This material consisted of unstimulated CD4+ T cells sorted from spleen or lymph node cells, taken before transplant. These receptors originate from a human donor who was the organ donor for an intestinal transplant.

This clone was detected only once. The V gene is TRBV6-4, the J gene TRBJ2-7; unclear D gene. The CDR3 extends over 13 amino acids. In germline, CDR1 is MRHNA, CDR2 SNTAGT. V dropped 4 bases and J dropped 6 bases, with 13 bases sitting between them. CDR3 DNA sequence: TGTGCCAGCAGTGCCGCTCCCTACTCCGAGCAGTACTTC. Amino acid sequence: CASSAAPYSEQYF.

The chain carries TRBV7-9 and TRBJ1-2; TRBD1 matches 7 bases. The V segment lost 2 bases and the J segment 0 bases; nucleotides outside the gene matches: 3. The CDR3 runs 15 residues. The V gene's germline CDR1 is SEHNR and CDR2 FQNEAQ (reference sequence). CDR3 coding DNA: TGTGCCAGCAGCTTAAGGACAGGTTCTAACTATGGCTACACCTTC. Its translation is CASSLRTGSNYGYTF.

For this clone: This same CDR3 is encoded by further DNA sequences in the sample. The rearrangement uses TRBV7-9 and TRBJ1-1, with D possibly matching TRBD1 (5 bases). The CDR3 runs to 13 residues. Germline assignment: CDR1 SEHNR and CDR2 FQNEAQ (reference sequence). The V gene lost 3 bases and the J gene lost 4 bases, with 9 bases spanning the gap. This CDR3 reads CASSLGGGTEAFF. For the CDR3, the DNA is TGTGCCAGCAGCTTGGGCGGGGGCACTGAAGCTTTCTTT.

The CDR3, as DNA: TGTGCCAGCACCCCCCACGGCGAGAACACCGGGGAGCTGTTTTTT. This encodes CASTPHGENTGELFF. This rearrangement joins TRBV9 to TRBJ2-2; D ambiguous. Germline CDR1 SGDLS, CDR2 YYNGEE. The CDR3 has 15 residues. Trimming stripped 6 bases from V and 1 base from J, with 13 bases between.

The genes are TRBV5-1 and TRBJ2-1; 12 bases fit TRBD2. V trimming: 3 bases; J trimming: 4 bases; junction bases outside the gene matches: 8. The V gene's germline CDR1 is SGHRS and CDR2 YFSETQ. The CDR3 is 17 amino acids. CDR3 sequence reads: CASSSQRLAGEYNEQFF. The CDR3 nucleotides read TGCGCCAGCAGCTCCCAGAGACTAGCGGGGGAATACAATGAGCAGTTCTTC.

CDR3 sequence: CASKRGLAGYNEQFF. DNA of the CDR3: TGTGCCAGTAAACGGGGTCTAGCGGGGTACAATGAGCAGTTCTTC. J is TRBJ2-1 and V is TRBV19; TRBD2 matches at 9 bases. V dropped 7 bases and J dropped 4; count of bases not matched to a gene: 8. CDR3 length: 15 amino acids. CDR1 LNHDA and CDR2 SQIVND come from the germline V gene (reference sequence).

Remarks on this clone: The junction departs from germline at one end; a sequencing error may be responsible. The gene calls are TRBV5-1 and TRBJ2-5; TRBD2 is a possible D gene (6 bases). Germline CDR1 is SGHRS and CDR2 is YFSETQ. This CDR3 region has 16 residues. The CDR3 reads CASRRSSGGLGEAQYF. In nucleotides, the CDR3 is TGCGCCAGCAGACGGTCGAGTGGGGGGTTAGGAGAGGCCCAGTACTTC.

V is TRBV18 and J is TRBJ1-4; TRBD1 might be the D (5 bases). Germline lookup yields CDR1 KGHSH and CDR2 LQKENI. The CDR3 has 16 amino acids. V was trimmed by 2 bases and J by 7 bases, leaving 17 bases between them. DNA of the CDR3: TGTGCCAGCTCACCAAGCTTAAAGGCAGGGCGTGAAAAACTGTTTTTT. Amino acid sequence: CASSPSLKAGREKLFF.

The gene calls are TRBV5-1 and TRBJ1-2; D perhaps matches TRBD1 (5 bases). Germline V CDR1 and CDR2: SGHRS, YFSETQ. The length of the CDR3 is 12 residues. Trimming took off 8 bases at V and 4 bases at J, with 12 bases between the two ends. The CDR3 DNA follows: TGCGCCAGTACGGGACGACCCTATGGCTACACCTTC. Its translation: CASTGRPYGYTF.

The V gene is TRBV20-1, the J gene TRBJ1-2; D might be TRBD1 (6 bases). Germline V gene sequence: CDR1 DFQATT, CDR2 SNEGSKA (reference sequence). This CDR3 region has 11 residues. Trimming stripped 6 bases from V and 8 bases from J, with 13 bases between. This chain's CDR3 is CSAPGVGGYTF. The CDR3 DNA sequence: TGCAGTGCCCCAGGGGTGGGCGGCTACACCTTC.

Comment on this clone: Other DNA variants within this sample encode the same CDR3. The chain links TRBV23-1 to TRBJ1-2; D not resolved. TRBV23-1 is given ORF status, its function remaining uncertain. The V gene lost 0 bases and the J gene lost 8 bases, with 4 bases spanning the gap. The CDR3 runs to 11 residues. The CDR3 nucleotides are TGCGCCAGCAGTCAATCCGGGGGCTACACCTTC. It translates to CASSQSGGYTF.

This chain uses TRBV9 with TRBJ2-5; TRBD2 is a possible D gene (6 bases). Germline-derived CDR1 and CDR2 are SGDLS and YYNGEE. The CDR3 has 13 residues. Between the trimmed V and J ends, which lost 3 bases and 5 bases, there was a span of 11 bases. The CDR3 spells CASSAGLVETQYF. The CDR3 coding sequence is TGTGCCAGCAGCGCGGGACTTGTGGAGACCCAGTACTTC.

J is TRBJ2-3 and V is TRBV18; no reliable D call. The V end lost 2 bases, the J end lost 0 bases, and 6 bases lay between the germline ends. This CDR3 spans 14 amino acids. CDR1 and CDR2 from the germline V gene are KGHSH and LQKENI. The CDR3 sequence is CASSPKGSTDTQYF. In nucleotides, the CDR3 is TGTGCCAGCTCACCAAAAGGCAGCACAGATACGCAGTATTTT.

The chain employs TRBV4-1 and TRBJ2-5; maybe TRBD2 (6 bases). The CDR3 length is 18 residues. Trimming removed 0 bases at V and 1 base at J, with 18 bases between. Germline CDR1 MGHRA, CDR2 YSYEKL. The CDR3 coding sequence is TGCGCCAGCAGCCAAGAGGGGCGGATAACTAGCTTCCAAGAGACCCAGTACTTC. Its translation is CASSQEGRITSFQETQYF.

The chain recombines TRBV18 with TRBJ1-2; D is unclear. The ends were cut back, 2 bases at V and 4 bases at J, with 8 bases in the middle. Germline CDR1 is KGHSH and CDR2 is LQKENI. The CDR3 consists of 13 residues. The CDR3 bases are TGTGCCAGCTCACCATCCCACCTCTATGGCTACACCTTC. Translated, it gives CASSPSHLYGYTF.

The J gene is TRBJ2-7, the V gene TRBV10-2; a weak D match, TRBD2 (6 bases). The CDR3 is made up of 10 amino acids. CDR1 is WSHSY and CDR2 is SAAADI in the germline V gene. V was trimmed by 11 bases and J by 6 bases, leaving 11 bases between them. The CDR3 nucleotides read TGCGCCGCCCCGGGGGTCGAGCAGTACTTC. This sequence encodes CAAPGVEQYF.

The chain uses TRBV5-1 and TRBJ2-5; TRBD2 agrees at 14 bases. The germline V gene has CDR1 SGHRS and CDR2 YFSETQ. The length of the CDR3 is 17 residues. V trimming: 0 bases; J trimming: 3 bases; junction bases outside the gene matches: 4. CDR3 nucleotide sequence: TGCGCCAGCAGCTTGGGACTAGCGGGGGGGTCAGAAGAGACCCAGTACTTC. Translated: CASSLGLAGGSEETQYF. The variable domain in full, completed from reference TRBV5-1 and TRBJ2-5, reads KAGVTQTPRYLIKTRGQQVTLSCSPISGHRSVSWYQQTPGQGLQFLFEYFSETQRNKGNFPGRFSGRQFSNSRSEMNVSTLELGDSALYLCASSLGLAGGSEETQYFGPGTRLLVL.

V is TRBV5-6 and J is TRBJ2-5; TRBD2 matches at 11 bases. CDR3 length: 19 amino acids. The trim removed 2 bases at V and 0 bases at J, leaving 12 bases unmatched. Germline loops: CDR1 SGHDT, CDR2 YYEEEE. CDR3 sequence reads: CASSFPSHRLAGYQETQYF. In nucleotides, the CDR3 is TGTGCCAGCAGCTTCCCCTCACACAGACTAGCGGGGTACCAAGAGACCCAGTACTTC.

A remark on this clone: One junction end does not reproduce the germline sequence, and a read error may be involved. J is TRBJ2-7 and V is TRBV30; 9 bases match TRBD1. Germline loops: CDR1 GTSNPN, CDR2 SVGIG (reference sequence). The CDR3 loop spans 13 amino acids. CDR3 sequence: CAWGRDRAYEQHF. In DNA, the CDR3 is TGTGCCTGGGGAAGGGACAGGGCCTACGAGCAGCACTTC.

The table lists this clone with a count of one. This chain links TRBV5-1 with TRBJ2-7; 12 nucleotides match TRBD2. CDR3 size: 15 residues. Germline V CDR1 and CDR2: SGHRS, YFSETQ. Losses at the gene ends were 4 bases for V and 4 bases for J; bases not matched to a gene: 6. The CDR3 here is CASSTGLAGLYEQYF. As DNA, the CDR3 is TGCGCCAGCAGCACAGGACTAGCGGGGTTATACGAGCAGTACTTC.

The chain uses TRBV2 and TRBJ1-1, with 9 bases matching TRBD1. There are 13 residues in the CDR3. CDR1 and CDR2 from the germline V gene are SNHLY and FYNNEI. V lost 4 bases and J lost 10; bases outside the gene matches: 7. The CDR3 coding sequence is TGTGCCAGCAGTGTATCACAGGGGGCTGCAGCTTTCTTT. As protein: CASSVSQGAAAFF.

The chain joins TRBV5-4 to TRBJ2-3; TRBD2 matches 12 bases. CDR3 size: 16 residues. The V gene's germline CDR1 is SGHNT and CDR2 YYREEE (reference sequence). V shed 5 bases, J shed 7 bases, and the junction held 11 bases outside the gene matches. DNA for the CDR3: TGTGCCAGCAGTCGGACTAGCGGGGCTGAGGGAAATACGCAGTATTTT. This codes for CASSRTSGAEGNTQYF.

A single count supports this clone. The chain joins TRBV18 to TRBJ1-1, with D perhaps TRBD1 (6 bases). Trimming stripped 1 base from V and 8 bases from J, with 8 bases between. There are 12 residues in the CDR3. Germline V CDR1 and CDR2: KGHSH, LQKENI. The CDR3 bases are TGTGCCAGCTCACCACAGGGGGTCGAAGCTTTCTTT. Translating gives CASSPQGVEAFF.

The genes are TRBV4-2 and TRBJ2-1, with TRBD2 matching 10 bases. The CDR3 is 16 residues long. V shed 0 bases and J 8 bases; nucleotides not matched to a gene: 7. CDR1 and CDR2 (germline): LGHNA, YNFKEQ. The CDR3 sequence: CASSQEPAGGPHEQFF. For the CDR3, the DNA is TGTGCCAGCAGCCAAGAACCAGCGGGGGGGCCCCATGAGCAGTTCTTC.